This T cell receptor (beta chain) comes out of a study of blood T cell repertoires in COVID-19. In the study overall: Donors in the United States, Italy and Spain gave samples during acute or convalescent COVID-19. T cells, B-cell-depleted T cells, or PBMCs provided the cDNA or gDNA that served as material.

V lost 4 bases, J lost 4 bases, and 16 bases lay in between. The CDR3 loop spans 15 amino acids. Germline lookup yields CDR1 LGHDT and CDR2 YNNKEL (reference sequence). Per the original methods: Quantification of nucleated cells was approximated via reference gene primer amplification. The data were produced by immunoSEQ multiplex PCR, yet TCRdb's version contains in-frame clones alone and is incomplete. V and J calls and clone size are copied from that table; D and trimming were computed from the DNA. The table includes roughly 220,000 clones, roughly 84% detected once. The source of this sequence is a woman aged 55-75 years with acute or convalescent COVID-19. Sequences were obtained from peripheral blood. The rearrangement joins TRBV3-1 (or the pseudogene TRBV3-2) to TRBJ2-5; tentatively, D is TRBD1 (6 bases). The CDR3 nucleotides read TGTGCCAGCAGCCCCTCTCCAGACAGGCCAGAGACCCAGTACTTC. It codes for CASSPSPDRPETQYF.